This TCR beta chain was found in a study of blood T cell repertoires in COVID-19. Trimming cost V 3 bases and J 6 bases, with 17 bases left between them. The CDR3 is made up of 15 amino acids. CDR1 SGDLS and CDR2 YYNGEE come from the germline V gene. Only in-frame clones appear in the TCRdb table, and some are missing; sequencing was by immunoSEQ multiplex PCR. The top ten clones hold more than 10% of a sample with about 130,000 clones, 70% to 90% of them seen once. Sequenced sample: peripheral blood. This TCR was sampled from a human donor in a cohort sampled during active COVID-19. The V gene is TRBV9, the J gene TRBJ2-3; possibly TRBD2 for D (5 bases). This CDR3 reads CASSGPGQRGDTQYF. The CDR3 coding sequence is TGTGCCAGCAGCGGCCCGGGTCAGCGAGGGGATACGCAGTATTTT.